Each of the 6 T cell receptor beta chains below was sequenced from the same sample in a study of CD8+ T cells in alopecia areata. Indicated treatment: oral pan-JAK inhibitor, 5-10 mg twice daily. Reverse transcribed after extraction, RNA yielded cDNA as the sequencing template. Only in-frame clones appear in the TCRdb table, and some are missing; sequencing was by immunoSEQ multiplex PCR. This sample carries roughly 70,000 clones, approximately 29% of them seen once, and the ten largest clones take 14% to 15%. The sequencing here drew on CD8+ T cells sorted from blood, taken at week 4, from a patient treated with tofacitinib. These receptors came from a human donor with alopecia areata.

This chain connects TRBV27 to TRBJ1-5; 10 bases are a match to TRBD1. Germline assignment: CDR1 MNHEY and CDR2 SMNVEV (reference sequence). The J segment lost 3 bases and the V segment lost 6 bases, leaving 2 bases of the junction unmatched. This CDR3 contains 14 residues. In nucleotides, the CDR3 is TGTGCCAGCAGGGACAGGGGGATCAATCAGCCCCAGCATTTT. Translating it yields CASRDRGINQPQHF.

This clone has a handful of counts. The V gene is TRBV28, the J gene TRBJ2-6, with 7 bases that match TRBD1. The CDR3 length is 17 residues. The ends lost 7 bases at V and 2 bases at J; junction bases unmatched: 11. Germline-derived CDR1 and CDR2 are MDHEN and SYDVKM. Here the CDR3 reads CASNSGQNLTGANVLTF. CDR3 coding DNA: TGTGCCAGCAACTCGGGACAGAATTTAACTGGGGCCAACGTCCTGACTTTC.

In its sample, this clone was seen a few times. The chain joins TRBV29-1 to TRBJ2-4; D is possibly TRBD1 (6 bases). The CDR3 runs 16 residues. V gave up 1 base and J gave up 0 bases, with 13 bases separating them. The germline gives CDR1 SQVTM, CDR2 ANQGSEA. The CDR3 DNA is TGCAGCGTTGAAGTAGGAGGACAGCTAGCCAAAAACATTCAGTACTTC. Translated, it gives CSVEVGGQLAKNIQYF.

This clone was counted between two and nine times. V and J are TRBV29-1 and TRBJ2-7; 13 bases map to TRBD2. Germline V lookup: CDR1 SQVTM, CDR2 ANQGSEA. The CDR3 contains 17 residues. Trimming cost V 5 bases and J 2 bases; bases outside gene matches: 12. The CDR3 is CSVSLRTSGSRAYEQYF. The CDR3 DNA reads as TGCAGCGTTTCCCTGAGGACTAGCGGGAGCCGCGCCTACGAGCAGTACTTC.

The chain combines TRBV6-6 with TRBJ2-4; perhaps D is TRBD1 or TRBD2 (5 bases each). V lost 5 bases and J lost 7, with 21 bases in between. CDR3 size: 16 residues. The V gene's germline CDR1 is MNHNY and CDR2 SVGAGI (reference sequence). DNA for the CDR3: TGTGCCAGCAGTGGGGGTAGTATCAGCCTTACGAACATTCAGTACTTC. Protein sequence: CASSGGSISLTNIQYF.

This clone was counted a few times. The rearrangement joins TRBV28 to TRBJ2-1; unclear D gene. CDR3 size: 12 residues. The ends were cut back, 3 bases at V and 6 bases at J, with 6 bases in the middle. Germline V gives CDR1 MDHEN, CDR2 SYDVKM. CDR3 in DNA: TGTGCCAGCAGTTTCACAATCAATGAGCAGTTCTTC. As protein: CASSFTINEQFF.